A single T cell receptor beta chain is shown here with its context. This record comes from a study of PD-L1 blockade in urothelial cancer. Only in-frame clones appear in the TCRdb table, and some are missing; sequencing was by immunoSEQ multiplex PCR. The sample contains 50,000 or so clones, around three quarters of which appear only once. This CDR3 spans 15 amino acids. The V gene's germline CDR1 is SGHRS and CDR2 YFSETQ. Trimming took 4 bases from V and 1 from J, leaving 14 bases between them. This chain joins TRBV5-1 and TRBJ1-1, with D tentatively TRBD1 (6 bases). This receptor was identified in a man between 65 and 85 years old with urothelial cancer. Sequenced material: PBMCs, taken around atezolizumab (anti-PD-L1) treatment. CDR3 DNA: TGCGCCAGCAGCGCCCAGACAGGTGGGAACACTGAAGCTTTCTTT. It yields the protein CASSAQTGGNTEAFF.